There are many counts of the clone carrying this T cell receptor beta chain. What it recognizes is unknown. The sample originates from a study of Graves' ophthalmopathy and Graves' hyperthyroidism. Study background: Stable hyperthyroidism denotes an absence of ophthalmopathy throughout 18 months of follow-up.

There are 16 residues in the CDR3. The V gene's germline CDR1 is SGDLS and CDR2 YYNGEE. Trimming took off 3 bases at V and 1 base at J, with 13 bases between the two ends. Each hyperthyroidism patient was newly diagnosed, with under 2 months' duration, and aged 18 to 65. Scientists amplified the TCR beta CDR3 regions from RNA transcripts. The authors performed first-round RT-PCR with HTBI primers and then a second-round multiplex PCR. TCRdb used MiXCR to reprocess the multiplex PCR reads, holding one entry per CDR3 protein. This sample yields 450,000 to 600,000 distinct CDR3 sequences, of which 35% to 45% are seen a single time; roughly 4% belongs to the top ten. Study conclusions and caveats: Between ophthalmopathy and stable hyperthyroidism, a 13-signature model drew a separation with 87.88% sensitivity and approximately 81% specificity.

The chain links TRBV9 to TRBJ2-2; D may be TRBD1 or TRBD2 (6 bases each). Material: peripheral blood or thyroid tissue (not recorded which). This clonotype was sampled from an adult man with Graves' hyperthyroidism. In nucleotides, the CDR3 is TGTGCCAGCAGCGGAGAACAGGGACTGAACACCGGGGAGCTGTTTTTT. This translates into CASSGEQGLNTGELFF.